The TCR beta chain described here comes from a study of read filtering for tumor transcriptome and immune sequencing. Background on the study: RNA-seq yielded only about 75 to 1,300 TCR reads, IR-seq about 4 to 11 million.

Molecular barcoded adaptors covering alpha/delta and beta/gamma chains were used on roughly 400 ng RNA. TCRdb used MiXCR to reprocess the reads, holding one entry per CDR3 protein. The profile shows 100,000 to 150,000 distinct CDR3 sequences, approximately 12% of them singletons. General study results and limits: The sorted CD138-negative fraction was a mixed bone marrow immune population, not purified T cells.

With 5 bases removed from V and 4 bases from J, the gap between germline ends came to 11 bases. This CDR3 comprises 13 residues. CDR1 and CDR2 (germline): MNHEY, SVGEGT. This clonotype was seen a few times. Antigen unknown. Being one base from a much bigger clone, this may be a read error. At the time of active disease, bone marrow was collected from every patient. Sequencing was performed on a population of CD138-negative cells sorted from bone marrow. The TCR was taken from a donor aged 40 or over with multiple myeloma. This chain joins TRBV6-2 or TRBV6-3 and TRBJ1-1; the D is unclear. This CDR3 is CASSQQLSTEAFF. CDR3 DNA: TGTGCCAGCAGTCAACAGCTGAGCACTGAAGCTTTCTTT.